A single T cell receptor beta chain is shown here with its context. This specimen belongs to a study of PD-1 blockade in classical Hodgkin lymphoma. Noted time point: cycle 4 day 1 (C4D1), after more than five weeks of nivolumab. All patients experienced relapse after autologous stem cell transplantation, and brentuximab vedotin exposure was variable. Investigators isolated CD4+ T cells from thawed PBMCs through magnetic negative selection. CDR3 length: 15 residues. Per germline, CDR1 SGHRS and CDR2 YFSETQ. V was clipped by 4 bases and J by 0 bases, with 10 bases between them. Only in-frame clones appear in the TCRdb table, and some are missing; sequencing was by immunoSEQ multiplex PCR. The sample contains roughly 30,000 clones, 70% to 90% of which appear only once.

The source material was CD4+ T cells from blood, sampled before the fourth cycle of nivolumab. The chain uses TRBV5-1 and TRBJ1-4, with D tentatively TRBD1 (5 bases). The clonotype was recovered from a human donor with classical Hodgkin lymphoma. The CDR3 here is CASSVTGSTNEKLFF. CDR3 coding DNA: TGCGCCAGCAGCGTAACAGGTTCAACTAATGAAAAACTGTTTTTT.